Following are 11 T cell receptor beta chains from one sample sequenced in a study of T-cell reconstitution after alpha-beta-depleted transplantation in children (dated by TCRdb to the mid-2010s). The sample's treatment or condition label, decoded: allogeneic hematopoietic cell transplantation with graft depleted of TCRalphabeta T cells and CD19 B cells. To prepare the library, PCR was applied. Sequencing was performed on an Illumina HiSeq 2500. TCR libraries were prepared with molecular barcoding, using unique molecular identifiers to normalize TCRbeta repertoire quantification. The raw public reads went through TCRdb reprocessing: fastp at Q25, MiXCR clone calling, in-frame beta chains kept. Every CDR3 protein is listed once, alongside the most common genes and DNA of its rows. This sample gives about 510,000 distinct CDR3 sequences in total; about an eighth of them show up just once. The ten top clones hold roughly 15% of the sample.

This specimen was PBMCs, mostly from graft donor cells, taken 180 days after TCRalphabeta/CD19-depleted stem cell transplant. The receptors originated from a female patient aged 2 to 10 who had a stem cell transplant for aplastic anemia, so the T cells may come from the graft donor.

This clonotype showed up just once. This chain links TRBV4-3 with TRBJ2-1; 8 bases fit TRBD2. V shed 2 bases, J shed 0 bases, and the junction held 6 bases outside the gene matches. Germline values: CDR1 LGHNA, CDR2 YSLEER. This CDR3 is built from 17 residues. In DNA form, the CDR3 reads TGCGCCAGCAGCCAACCCTTAGCGGGATCCTCCTACAATGAGCAGTTCTTC. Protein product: CASSQPLAGSSYNEQFF.

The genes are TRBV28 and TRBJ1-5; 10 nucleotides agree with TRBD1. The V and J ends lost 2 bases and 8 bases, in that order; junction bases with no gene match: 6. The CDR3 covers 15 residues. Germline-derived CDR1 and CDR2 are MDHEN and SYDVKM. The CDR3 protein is CASSLGQGGQKPQHF. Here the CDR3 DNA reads TGTGCCAGCAGTTTAGGACAGGGGGGTCAAAAGCCCCAGCATTTT.

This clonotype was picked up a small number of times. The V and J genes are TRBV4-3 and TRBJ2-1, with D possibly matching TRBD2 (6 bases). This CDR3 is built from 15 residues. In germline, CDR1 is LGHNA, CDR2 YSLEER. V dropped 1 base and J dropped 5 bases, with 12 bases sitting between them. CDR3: CASSQAAAGNNEQFF. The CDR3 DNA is TGCGCCAGCAGCCAAGCCGCCGCGGGGAACAATGAGCAGTTCTTC.

CDR3 in DNA: TGTGCCAGCAACCGGCACACCTCAACTAATGAAAAACTGTTTTTT. Its translation: CASNRHTSTNEKLFF. The rearrangement uses TRBV7-9 and TRBJ1-4; no firm D call. The ends were cut back, 7 bases at V and 0 bases at J, with 12 bases in the middle. Germline V lookup: CDR1 SEHNR, CDR2 FQNEAQ (reference sequence). CDR3 size: 15 residues. The complete variable domain, with remaining parts taken from reference TRBV7-9 and TRBJ1-4, reads DTGVSQNPRHKITKRGQNVTFRCDPISEHNRLYWYRQTLGQGPEFLTYFQNEAQLEKSRLLSDRFSAERPKGSFSTLEIQRTEQGDSAMYLCASNRHTSTNEKLFFGSGTQLSVL.

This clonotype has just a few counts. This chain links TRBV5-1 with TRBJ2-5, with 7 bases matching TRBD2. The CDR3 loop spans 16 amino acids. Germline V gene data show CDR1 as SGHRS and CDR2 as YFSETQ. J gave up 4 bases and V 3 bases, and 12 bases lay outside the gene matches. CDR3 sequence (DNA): TGCGCCAGCAGCTCCCTGGGGAGGGTCGATGGAGAGACCCAGTACTTC. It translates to CASSSLGRVDGETQYF.

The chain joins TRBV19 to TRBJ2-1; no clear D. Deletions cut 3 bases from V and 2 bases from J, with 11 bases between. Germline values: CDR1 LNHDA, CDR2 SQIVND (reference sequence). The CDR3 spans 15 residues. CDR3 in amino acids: CASSIAFPPYNEQFF. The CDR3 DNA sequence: TGTGCCAGTAGTATTGCCTTTCCCCCCTACAATGAGCAGTTCTTC.

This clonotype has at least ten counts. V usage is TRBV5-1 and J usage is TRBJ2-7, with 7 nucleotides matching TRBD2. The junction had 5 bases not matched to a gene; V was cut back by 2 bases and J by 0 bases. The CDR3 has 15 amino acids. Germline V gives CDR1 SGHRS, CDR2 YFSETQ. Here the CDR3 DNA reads TGCGCCAGCAGCTTCCGAGCGGGGAGCTCCTACGAGCAGTACTTC. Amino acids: CASSFRAGSSYEQYF.

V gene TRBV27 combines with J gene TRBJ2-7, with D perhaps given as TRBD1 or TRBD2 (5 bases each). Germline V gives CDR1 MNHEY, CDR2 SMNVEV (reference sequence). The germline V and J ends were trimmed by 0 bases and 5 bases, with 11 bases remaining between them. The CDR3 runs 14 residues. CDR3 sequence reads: CASSLSARGHEQYF. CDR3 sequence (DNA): TGTGCCAGCAGTTTATCGGCCCGGGGACACGAGCAGTACTTC.

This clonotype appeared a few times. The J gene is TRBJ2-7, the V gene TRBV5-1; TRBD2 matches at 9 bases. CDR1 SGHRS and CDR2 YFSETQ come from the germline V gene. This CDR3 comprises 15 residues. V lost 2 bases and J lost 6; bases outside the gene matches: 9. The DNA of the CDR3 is TGCGCCAGCAGCTTTCTGGTAGCGGGAGAGGGCGAGCAGTACTTC. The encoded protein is CASSFLVAGEGEQYF.

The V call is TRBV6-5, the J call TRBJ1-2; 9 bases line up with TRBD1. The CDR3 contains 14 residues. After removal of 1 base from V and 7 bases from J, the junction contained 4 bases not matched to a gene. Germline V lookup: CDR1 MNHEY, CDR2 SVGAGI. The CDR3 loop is CASSYLDRGRGYTF. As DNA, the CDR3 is TGTGCCAGCAGTTACTTGGACAGGGGTCGTGGCTACACCTTC.

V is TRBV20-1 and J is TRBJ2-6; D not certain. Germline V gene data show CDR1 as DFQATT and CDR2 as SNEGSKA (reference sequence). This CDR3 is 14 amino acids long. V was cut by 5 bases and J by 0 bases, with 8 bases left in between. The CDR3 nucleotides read TGCAGTGCTCACCAGCTCTCTGGGGCCAACGTCCTGACTTTC. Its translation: CSAHQLSGANVLTF.